These 10 T cell receptor beta chains share one sample of origin, sequenced in a study of technical replicates of blood from four donors. Clones were sequenced by immunoSEQ multiplex PCR, and TCRdb holds only the in-frame ones, with some missing. The sample holds around 92,000 clones; roughly 96% are singletons and the top ten take roughly 0.2%. Sequencing input: T cells isolated from PBMCs. Receptors were obtained from a human donor in good health.

V usage is TRBV29-1 and J usage is TRBJ2-1; 8 nucleotides line up with TRBD2. Germline-derived CDR1 and CDR2 are SQVTM and ANQGSEA. Losses at the gene ends were 8 bases for V and 9 bases for J; bases not matched to a gene: 15. The CDR3 extends over 14 amino acids. The DNA of the CDR3 is TGCAGCTTACGGGGGGGGGCGGTCTACGGTGAGCAGTTCTTC. Translated: CSLRGGAVYGEQFF.

This clone was observed a single time. This chain connects TRBV4-2 to TRBJ1-1, with 10 bases matching TRBD1. V lost 3 bases to trimming and J lost 4 bases; unmatched junction nucleotides: 11. The germline gives CDR1 LGHNA, CDR2 YNFKEQ. The CDR3 has 17 residues. The CDR3 protein is CASSQRGQGVMATEAFF. The CDR3 nucleotides read TGTGCCAGCAGCCAGAGAGGACAGGGGGTCATGGCCACTGAAGCTTTCTTT.

The chain carries TRBV28 and TRBJ2-5, with TRBD2 identical over 11 bases. The CDR3 spans 16 residues. After removal of 3 bases from V and 1 base from J, the junction contained 4 bases not matched to a gene. Looked up from germline, CDR1 is MDHEN and CDR2 is SYDVKM. Here the CDR3 reads CASSFGLAGTQETQYF. CDR3 nucleotides: TGTGCCAGCAGTTTCGGACTAGCGGGCACCCAAGAGACCCAGTACTTC.

This sequence joins TRBV19 and TRBJ2-2; perhaps TRBD1 as D (5 bases). V was trimmed by 10 bases and J by 6 bases, leaving 18 bases between them. This CDR3 contains 14 residues. The germline V gene has CDR1 LNHDA and CDR2 SQIVND (reference sequence). CDR3 in amino acids: CAIDVRDSPGELFF. The CDR3 DNA is TGTGCCATAGACGTCAGGGATAGTCCCGGGGAGCTGTTTTTT.

V usage is TRBV14 and J usage is TRBJ2-2; D is perhaps TRBD1 (6 bases). CDR1 is SGHDN, CDR2 FVKESK, per germline. Trimming left V 5 bases short and J 2 bases short, with 15 bases between. The CDR3 covers 16 residues. CDR3 DNA sequence: TGTGCCAGCAGCTCACAGGGCGATCTAAACACCGGGGAGCTGTTTTTT. Its protein product is CASSSQGDLNTGELFF.

V and J are TRBV5-1 and TRBJ1-1; D uncertain. Germline values: CDR1 SGHRS, CDR2 YFSETQ. Trimming removed 7 bases from V and 9 bases from J, with 19 bases in between. This CDR3 region has 13 residues. CDR3 DNA: TGCGCCAGCTCTCTTGTCGGCCGGAGTAAAGCTTTCTTT. Translation: CASSLVGRSKAFF.

V and J are TRBV4-1 and TRBJ1-1; D not certain. V lost 4 bases, J lost 7 bases, and 10 bases lay in between. The CDR3 sequence is 12 residues long. Germline V gene lookup returns CDR1 MGHRA and CDR2 YSYEKL. The CDR3 here is CASSLSADEAFF. For the CDR3, the DNA is TGCGCCAGCAGCCTATCGGCGGATGAAGCTTTCTTT.

V is TRBV6-6 and J is TRBJ2-2; D gene ambiguous. The CDR3 covers 12 residues. Trimming left V 5 bases short and J 2 bases short, with 3 bases between. CDR1 and CDR2 (germline): MNHNY, SVGAGI (reference sequence). The DNA of the CDR3 is TGTGCCAGCAGTCCTAACACCGGGGAGCTGTTTTTT. Translation: CASSPNTGELFF.

The V and J genes are TRBV5-6 and TRBJ2-5; perhaps TRBD1 as D (5 bases). V was trimmed by 5 bases and J by 3 bases, leaving 11 bases between them. CDR1 and CDR2 from the germline V gene are SGHDT and YYEEEE. The CDR3 has 13 amino acids. CDR3 in DNA: TGTGCCAGCAGTGGTCAGGGTAAAGAGACCCAGTACTTC. Its translation: CASSGQGKETQYF.

J is TRBJ2-5 and V is TRBV5-1, with 8 bases fitting TRBD1. Losses at the gene ends were 5 bases for V and 4 bases for J; bases not matched to a gene: 7. This CDR3 comprises 14 residues. Germline values: CDR1 SGHRS, CDR2 YFSETQ. The CDR3 DNA follows: TGCGCCAGCAGGCCCGGGACAGGTGGAGAGACCCAGTACTTC. Translating it yields CASRPGTGGETQYF.